The rows below give T cell receptor beta chains drawn from one sample of a study of T cells of healthy individuals. MiXCR, run by TCRdb on the 5' RACE reads, gives a single entry per CDR3 protein. The data hold 85,000 to 100,000 distinct CDR3 sequences, with approximately 18% observed a single time. These receptors all stem from a human donor in good health. The CDR3 runs from the conserved cysteine through the conserved F or W. Each record gives: J gene, clone size, V gene, D gene, CDR3 DNA, CDR3 protein. D genes are given only for firm matches. Size tells how often a clone was seen (once, few, many) or the class of an expanded clone, and some rows leave it out.

J: TRBJ2-7; size: -; V: TRBV6-2/TRBV6-3; D: -; DNA: TGTGCCAGCAGTTATACAGGGAGGGAATCCTACGAGCAGTACTTC; CDR3: CASSYTGRESYEQYF
J: TRBJ2-5; size: -; V: TRBV28; D: -; DNA: TGTGCCAGCAGCCCGACGTGGCGAGAGACCCAGTACTTC; CDR3: CASSPTWRETQYF
J: TRBJ2-7; size: -; V: TRBV7-2; D: -; DNA: TGTGCCAGCAGCTTTGGCGGGCCCTACGAGCAGTACTTC; CDR3: CASSFGGPYEQYF
J: TRBJ2-3; size: -; V: TRBV20-1; D: TRBD2; DNA: TGCAGTGCTAGCTCCGCGGGAGGCACAGATACGCAGTATTTT; CDR3: CSASSAGGTDTQYF
J: TRBJ1-5; size: many; V: TRBV18; D: TRBD1; DNA: TGTGCCAGCTCGGGACAGGGGGGCGATCAGCCCCAGCATTTT; CDR3: CASSGQGGDQPQHF
J: TRBJ2-2; size: many; V: TRBV9; D: TRBD2; DNA: TGTGCCAGCAGCCCGGGGGGGGGTCGAGCCACCGGGGAGCTGTTTTTT; CDR3: CASSPGGGRATGELFF
J: TRBJ2-5; size: -; V: TRBV7-9; D: -; DNA: TGTGCCAGCAGCTTAGAAAGGGGTCCCCAAGAGACCCAGTACTTC; CDR3: CASSLERGPQETQYF
J: TRBJ2-5; size: many; V: TRBV28; D: TRBD1; DNA: TGTGCCAGCAGTTACCCTGACAGGGTCCAAGAGACCCAGTACTTC; CDR3: CASSYPDRVQETQYF
J: TRBJ1-2; size: many; V: TRBV11-2; D: -; DNA: TGTGCCAGCAGCTCCGGGGTCTATGGCTACACCTTC; CDR3: CASSSGVYGYTF
J: TRBJ2-5; size: -; V: TRBV5-1; D: -; DNA: TGCGCCAGCAGCTTGGAGGGTAGCGGAGAGACCCAGTACTTC; CDR3: CASSLEGSGETQYF
J: TRBJ2-1; size: -; V: TRBV6-2/TRBV6-3; D: TRBD1; DNA: TGTGCCAGCAGTCCGGGGACAGGGTGGGATGAGCAGTTCTTC; CDR3: CASSPGTGWDEQFF
J: TRBJ2-1; size: many; V: TRBV5-8; D: -; DNA: TGTGCCAGCAGCTCCTGGGACACCTACAATGAGCAGTTCTTC; CDR3: CASSSWDTYNEQFF
J: TRBJ2-3; size: -; V: TRBV29-1; D: -; DNA: TGCAGCGTCCGAAGACAGGTCACAGATACGCAGTATTTT; CDR3: CSVRRQVTDTQYF
J: TRBJ2-6; size: -; V: TRBV28; D: -; DNA: TGTGCCAGCAGTTTACTGGGCCGGGCCAACGTCCTGACTTTC; CDR3: CASSLLGRANVLTF
J: TRBJ2-2; size: -; V: TRBV5-5; D: TRBD2; DNA: TGTGCCAGCAGCCTCGGACTAGTCACCGGGGAGCTGTTTTTT; CDR3: CASSLGLVTGELFF
J: TRBJ2-7; size: -; V: TRBV29-1; D: TRBD1; DNA: TGCAGCGTTGACTCGGGACAGGAGGCCTACGAGCAGTACTTC; CDR3: CSVDSGQEAYEQYF
J: TRBJ2-3; size: -; V: TRBV27; D: TRBD2; DNA: TGTGCCAGCAGTTTACGGGGGAGGGCTGACACAGATACGCAGTATTTT; CDR3: CASSLRGRADTDTQYF
J: TRBJ2-2; size: many; V: TRBV5-5; D: -; DNA: TGTGCCAGCAGCTTGACAGGGAACGGGGAGCTGTTTTTT; CDR3: CASSLTGNGELFF
J: TRBJ2-6; size: many; V: TRBV11-2; D: -; DNA: TGTGCCAGCAGCTTAGGACTCTCCTACTCTGGGGCCAACGTCCTGACTTTC; CDR3: CASSLGLSYSGANVLTF
J: TRBJ1-6; size: many; V: TRBV6-6; D: -; DNA: TGTGCCAGCTTGGGCTCATTCGAGAATTCACCCCTCCACTTT; CDR3: CASLGSFENSPLHF
J: TRBJ1-5; size: -; V: TRBV4-1; D: TRBD1; DNA: TGCGCCAGCAGCCAAGGCGGGACAGGGGATCAGCCCCAGCATTTT; CDR3: CASSQGGTGDQPQHF
J: TRBJ2-7; size: few; V: TRBV21-1; D: -; DNA: TGTGCCAGCAGCAAACCACGGGGGGGAGGTACGAAAGAGCAGTACTTC; CDR3: CASSKPRGGGTKEQYF
J: TRBJ2-1; size: few; V: TRBV6-5; D: -; DNA: TGTGCCAGCAGTTACGGTCCTAGCGTGAATGAGCAGTTCTTC; CDR3: CASSYGPSVNEQFF
J: TRBJ1-2; size: -; V: TRBV7-2; D: -; DNA: TGTGCCAGCAGCTTAGTGAGGCTCCCTGAGGGCTACACCTTC; CDR3: CASSLVRLPEGYTF
J: TRBJ2-7; size: -; V: TRBV6-1; D: -; DNA: TGTGCCAGCAGGACAGCGGTGGAGCAGTACTTC; CDR3: CASRTAVEQYF
J: TRBJ2-2; size: -; V: TRBV7-2; D: -; DNA: TGTGCCAGCAGCCCCCGAGGGGTGATAGCCCCCGGGGAGCTGTTTTTT; CDR3: CASSPRGVIAPGELFF
J: TRBJ2-1; size: many; V: TRBV20-1; D: -; DNA: TGCAGTGCTAGAGGGACAGTAAGGGTCCATGAGCAGTTCTTC; CDR3: CSARGTVRVHEQFF
J: TRBJ1-5; size: few; V: TRBV4-2; D: -; DNA: TGTGCCAGCAGCCAAGGGACGCAGCCCCAGCATTTT; CDR3: CASSQGTQPQHF
J: TRBJ2-7; size: -; V: TRBV28; D: -; DNA: TGTGCCAGCAGTTGGGGACTTCCCAGGTCCGGCGAGCAGTACTTC; CDR3: CASSWGLPRSGEQYF